This TCR beta chain was observed in a study of T cell responses to AZD1222 COVID-19 vaccine. As concerns this clone: What it binds is not known.

Study-level results: A mostly white British donor set with more females was recruited, and clonal diversity was possibly underestimated.

The germline V gene encodes CDR1 MNHEY and CDR2 SVGEGT. The CDR3 loop spans 12 amino acids. Trimming pared 2 bases from V and 8 bases from J, leaving 7 bases between. The data were produced by immunoSEQ multiplex PCR, yet TCRdb's version contains in-frame clones alone and is incomplete. The sample yields about 18,000 clones, just under 90% seen once. This clonotype was obtained from an adult who received the AZD1222 COVID-19 vaccine. The sample here was peripheral blood, taken 28 days after the second AZD1222 dose. This chain joins TRBV6-2 or TRBV6-3 and TRBJ2-1; D is unresolved. Written as DNA, the CDR3 is TGTGCCAGCAGTTACGGTGGCGATGAGCAGTTCTTC. It yields the protein CASSYGGDEQFF.